This entry concerns a single T cell receptor (beta chain). Its antigen is as yet unknown. With 1 base removed from V and 0 bases from J, the gap between germline ends came to 7 bases. Germline CDR1 is SGHDT and CDR2 is YYEEEE. This CDR3 has 14 residues. TCRdb's copy holds only in-frame clones and misses some; the assay was immunoSEQ multiplex PCR. The sample shows about 40,000 clones, approximately 84% of them seen only once. The record originates from a study of STAT5B mutations in CD4+ large granular lymphocyte leukemia. Study results and limitations: About a quarter of private leukemic clonotypes occurred rarely in other patients' non-leukemic repertoires. 8/27 top patient clones versus 2/35 control clones were TRBV06-family.

Buffy coats from healthy blood donors served as controls. The source material was CD4+ T cells from blood buffy coats. This sequence joins TRBV5-6 and TRBJ1-1; D not certain. This TCR derives from a human donor in good health. CDR3 coding DNA: TGTGCCAGCAGCTTGTATGCAATGAACACTGAAGCTTTCTTT. This sequence encodes CASSLYAMNTEAFF.